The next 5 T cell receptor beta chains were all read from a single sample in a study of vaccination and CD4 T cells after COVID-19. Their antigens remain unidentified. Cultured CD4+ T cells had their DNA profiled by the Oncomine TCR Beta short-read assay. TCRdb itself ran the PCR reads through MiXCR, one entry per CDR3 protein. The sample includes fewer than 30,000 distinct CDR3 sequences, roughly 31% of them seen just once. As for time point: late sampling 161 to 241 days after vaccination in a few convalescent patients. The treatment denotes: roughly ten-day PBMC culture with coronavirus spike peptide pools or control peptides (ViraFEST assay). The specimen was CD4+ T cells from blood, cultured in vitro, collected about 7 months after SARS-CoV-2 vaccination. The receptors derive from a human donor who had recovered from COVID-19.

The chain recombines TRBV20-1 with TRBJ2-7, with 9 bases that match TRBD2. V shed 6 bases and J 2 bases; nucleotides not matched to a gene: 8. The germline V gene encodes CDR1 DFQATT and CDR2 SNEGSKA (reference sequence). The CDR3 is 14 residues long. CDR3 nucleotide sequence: TGCAGTGCCCGAGGGCCTAGCGGGACCTACGAGCAGTACTTC. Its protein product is CSARGPSGTYEQYF.

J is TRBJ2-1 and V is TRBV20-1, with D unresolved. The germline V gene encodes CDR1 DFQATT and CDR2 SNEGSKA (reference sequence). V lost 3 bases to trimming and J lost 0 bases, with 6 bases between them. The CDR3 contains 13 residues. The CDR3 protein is CSASGNSYNEQFF. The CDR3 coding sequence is TGCAGTGCTAGCGGAAACTCCTACAATGAGCAGTTCTTC.

CDR3 in amino acids: CASQGVGEKLFF. The CDR3 region has the DNA TGTGCCAGCCAAGGGGTGGGAGAAAAACTGTTTTTT. The chain combines TRBV6-1 with TRBJ1-4; the D gene is possibly TRBD1 (5 bases). Trimming removed 8 bases from V and 8 bases from J, with 12 bases in between. The length of the CDR3 is 12 residues. Germline CDR1 MNHNS, CDR2 SASEGT.

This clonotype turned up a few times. The CDR3 DNA is TGTGCCAGCAAACCAGGTACTAGGGTTATCAACGAGCAGTACTTC. It codes for CASKPGTRVINEQYF. The V gene is TRBV28, the J gene TRBJ2-7; D may be TRBD2 (5 bases). The CDR3 has 15 residues. Trimming cost V 7 bases and J 5 bases, with 21 bases left between them. The germline CDR1 and CDR2 sequences are MDHEN and SYDVKM.

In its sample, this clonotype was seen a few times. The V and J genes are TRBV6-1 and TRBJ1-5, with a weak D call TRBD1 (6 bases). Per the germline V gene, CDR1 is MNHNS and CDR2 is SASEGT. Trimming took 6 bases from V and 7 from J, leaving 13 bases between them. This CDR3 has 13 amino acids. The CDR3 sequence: CASRRGGGQPQHF. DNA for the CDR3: TGTGCCAGCAGGAGGGGGGGTGGCCAGCCCCAGCATTTT.